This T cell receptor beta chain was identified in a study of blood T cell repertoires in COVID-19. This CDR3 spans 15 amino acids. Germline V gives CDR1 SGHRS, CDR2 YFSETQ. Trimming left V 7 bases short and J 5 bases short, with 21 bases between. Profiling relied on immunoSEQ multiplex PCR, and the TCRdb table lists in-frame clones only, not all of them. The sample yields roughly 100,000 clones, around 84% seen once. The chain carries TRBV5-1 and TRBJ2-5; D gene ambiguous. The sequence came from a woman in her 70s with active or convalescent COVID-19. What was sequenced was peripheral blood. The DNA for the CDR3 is TGCGCCAGCTCCCTTGTCCCCGTCGCGGAGGAGACCCAGTACTTC. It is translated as CASSLVPVAEETQYF.